The clone carrying this T cell receptor (beta chain) was counted a few times. Antigen unknown. The data originate from a study of T-cell reconstitution after alpha-beta-depleted transplantation in children. This sample's TCRbeta library carried unique molecular identifier barcodes. TCRdb passed the PCR reads through MiXCR, listing each CDR3 protein once. The data show 90,000 to 100,000 distinct CDR3 sequences, with 20% to 25% seen just once and about 20% held by the top ten. Trimming took 2 bases from V and 4 from J, leaving 14 bases between them. Germline V CDR1 and CDR2: ENHRY, SYGVKD. CDR3 length equals 15 residues. Study outcomes and limitations: Newly generated T cells supplied most T-cell counts and diversity one year post-transplant. By about two months after transplant, alpha-beta T cells reportedly arose from several hundred graft clones that had expanded. Recipient T cells and thymic progenitors that survived were the source of the high TCRbeta diversity seen at day 60 in some patients.

The specimen was PBMCs, collected before TCRalphabeta/CD19-depleted stem cell transplant. The TCR sequence derives from a boy between 2 and 10 years old with acute lymphoblastic leukemia, due to receive a stem cell transplant. V gene TRBV10-3 combines with J gene TRBJ1-2; D is undetermined. The CDR3 here is CAISEGPGIPYGYTF. The CDR3 DNA reads TGTGCCATCAGTGAGGGGCCCGGGATCCCCTATGGCTACACCTTC.